This TCR beta chain was sequenced during a study of molecular identifiers for immune sequencing clone quantification (dated by TCRdb to the late 2010s). Concerning the study at large: For a replicate experiment, RNA from 20,000 or 100,000 naive CD8 T cells was divided into five aliquots, of which four were sequenced. The study was a methods study using CD8 T cells to benchmark molecular-identifier clustering-based TCR repertoire sequencing (MIDCIRS) and TCR RNA copy counting. Overall study outcomes, separate from this receptor: In CMV-specific effector cells, clones with more than 20 RNA copies accounted for over 98% of molecules, whereas in naive cells such clones accounted for under 1%. The sizes of highly expanded clones could end up underestimated when identical TCR molecules share a barcode. Modeling estimated about three recovered TCR RNA copies per cell, compared with about ten by digital PCR, which implies 30% to 35% capture efficiency. When barcode sub-clustering was omitted, TCR diversity was inflated by chimeric consensus sequences, with chimeras reaching as high as 47%. Naive libraries contained spiked-in Jurkat TCR RNA (around ten copies' worth), which is not part of the donor repertoire. Spiked-in Jurkat TCR RNA equivalent to a single cell was reported to be detectable even among 750,000 to 1,000,000 naive CD8 T cells.

Receptor amplification or capture employed PCR. Sequencing instrument: Illumina HiSeq 4000. Bulk TCR libraries were prepared as previously described, using TCR primers listed in Table S5. Total RNA was purified with the Qiagen AllPrep DNA/RNA kit. Reads from multiple sequencing runs of the same library were pooled before analysis. In the authors' own workflow: Only reads with exact TCR constant sequence were kept, trimmed to 150 nt, and grouped by their 12-nt molecular barcodes. Within each barcode group, reads were sub-clustered at a 15% Levenshtein threshold, and quality-weighted consensus sequences were built per RNA molecule. Non-functional sequences were excluded, and lower-count sequences lying one edit away from another sequence were also excluded. Based on a fit of two negative binomial distributions, barcode sub-clusters having less than 20% of the maximum read count were discarded. TCRdb handled the public reads itself, with Q25 trimming in fastp and clone calling in MiXCR, and kept productive beta chains. Duplicate CDR3 protein sequences are folded into a single record with the most common DNA and genes. TCRdb, not the authors, supplied the V and J calls. The sample profile shows over 600,000 distinct CDR3 sequences; just under 20% of them were found once. The ten largest clones capture roughly 0.9% of the sample.

Of note for this clonotype: Which antigen it targets is not known. No per-base quality is available; no much larger clone lies one base away.

Relative to germline, V is 2 bases shorter and J is 4 bases shorter, with 10 bases between their ends. Looking up the germline V gene yields CDR1 SGHVS and CDR2 FNYEAQ. The CDR3 sequence holds 14 residues, the cysteine and phenylalanine included. The DNA shown is the 42-base CDR3, in frame from base 1. Naive CD8 T cell libraries were made from approximately 20,000 to 1,000,000 sorted cells using 10%, 30% or 50% of purified RNA. Naive CD8 T cells were FACS-sorted as CD8+CD4-CCR7+CD45RA+ on a BD FACSAria II into RLT Plus buffer. To test detection sensitivity, Jurkat RNA equal to ten TCR copies was added to samples of roughly 18,000-1,100,000 naive CD8 T cells. CD8 T cells were enriched with RosetteSep CD8+ T Cell Enrichment Cocktail and Ficoll-Paque, followed by ACK red cell lysis.

Sequencing was done on a sample of naive CD8+ T cells from blood, with Jurkat cell RNA spiked in. This specimen's cell subset or site label, interpreted: FACS-sorted CD8+CD4-CCR7+CD45RA+ naive T cells. The sequence was obtained from a human donor in good health. Some libraries in this study had Jurkat cell RNA spiked in. The receptor chain draws on TRBV7-6 and TRBJ2-3; D gene: possibly TRBD2, on 5 matching bases. DNA sequence: TGTGCCAGCAGCTTATCCGGGGTGGCAGATACGCAGTATTTT. Translated, this gives CASSLSGVADTQYF.